This T cell receptor (beta chain) was sequenced during a study of cytomegalovirus exposure and HLA in healthy donors (TCRdb year 2017). A note on the overall study: According to an earlier analysis of a few hundred of the donors, about 179 million T cells yielded 95 million to 140 million unique TCR beta sequences and around 280 Gb of sequence data. Alongside the repertoire data, information on donor age, sex, ethnicity and CMV serostatus was compiled. The aim of the study was to test whether cataloging public T cell receptors could identify signatures of past pathogen exposure. Several DR-DQ haplotypes were treated as single units for association and clustering because of strong linkage in the cohort. Among around 400 genotyped donors of the cohort, an average of about 240,000 unique TCR beta nucleotide sequences were sequenced per donor, around 18% of them non-productive. Typing coverage varied by locus: 629-630 donors for A, B, C, DRB1 and DQB1; roughly 520 for DQA1; about 600 for DPA1; roughly 470 for DPB1. Along with the roughly 710-subject first cohort, a separate validation cohort of approximately 110 different subjects was used. An early release covering over 500 HLA-typed donors comprised approximately 290 gigabases of sequencing data and tens of millions of unique TCR sequences. An earlier analysis of about 620 of the donors applied high-throughput TCR beta sequencing to assess whether each TCR beta V gene segment acted as functional or pseudogenic. Every repertoire in the discovery cohort had been generated on one and the same sequencing platform. Rather than using new phenotypic data, the later analysis identified candidate immune exposures from TCR beta sequences and from how often those sequences occurred across donors. The study used immunosequencing to profile the T cell repertoires of approximately 690 subjects and linked those repertoires to cytomegalovirus serostatus. In a later analysis, previously published TCR beta repertoires from hundreds of donors were re-analyzed and high-resolution HLA genotyping was added so that TCR occurrence patterns could be studied. HLA typing included class I and class II loci at four-digit resolution. High-throughput TCR immunosequencing, statistical association of individual TCRs with disease status, and machine learning were combined to predict cytomegalovirus infection status. A later genetic analysis used genome-wide SNP genotypes for about 65% of the roughly 670 donors, treating that subset as a discovery cohort. Of the roughly 400 genotyped donors, about 84% fell in the genetic ancestry cluster associated with self-reported Caucasian donors. What the study reported, not specific to this receptor: In vitro tests confirmed that three of the cytomegalovirus-associated TCR beta chains recognize cytomegalovirus antigens. In a later analysis, most CMV-associated TCR beta chains were found to appear HLA-restricted, with HLA associations seemingly driven largely by CMV exposure. When HLA alleles, especially DR and DQ, strongly co-occurred, TCR associations were difficult to assign to individual alleles. In a later analysis, several top co-occurrence clusters were reported to appear linked to parvovirus B19, influenza, CMV and Epstein-Barr virus. Most TCR sequences were seen in very few donors, while some public TCRs were found in many individuals. In a later genetic analysis, a missense DCLRE1C variant was associated with V-gene and J-gene trimming of TCR beta chains, and the association was replicated in an independent cohort. The classifier was reported to diagnose cytomegalovirus status with high specificity and sensitivity in both the original cohort and the validation cohort. At a false discovery rate of 0.05, a later analysis linked about 16,000 TCR beta sequences to specific HLA alleles. Only TCR beta chains were sequenced in this cohort, and the absence of alpha or paired-chain data limited detectable features. Because counts were too low, approximately 15 rarely observed V segments, including chromosome 9 orphons, were excluded from the earlier analysis of around 640 of the donors. The sequencing pipeline was judged likely to have produced a cluster of highly shared sequence variants as a technical artifact. In an earlier analysis of several hundred of the donors, most TCR beta V segments were observed in productive rearrangements about 87% or about 30% of the time, broadly matching IMGT annotations. A later analysis found that TCR association rates varied across HLA loci, with DRB1 alleles showing the most associated TCRs and HLA-C alleles the fewest. The presence/absence analyses assumed that sequencing depth was roughly uniform across donors, and that assumption may not be true. The study listed approximately 150 TCR beta chains as associated with cytomegalovirus. HLA typing was unavailable for some donors at each locus, so association tests used only the typed subset. A later analysis found that HLA-associated TCR beta chains were more clonally expanded and had lower generation probabilities than equally common non-associated chains. Immune exposure information for the cohort was limited to CMV serostatus. Linkage disequilibrium might explain the correlated functional status among segregating V segments, but an unknown experimental factor could not be ruled out. A further reported finding was that TCR beta sequences accurately predicted the HLA-A and HLA-B alleles for most subjects in the first cohort. The authors suggested that the approach could potentially be extended to other disease states and immunological phenotypes. According to a later genetic analysis, donors in an Asian-associated ancestry cluster had fewer N-insertions in productive TCRs than the approximately 650-donor mean.

A remark on this clone: Its antigen remains undetermined. No per-base quality is available; no much larger clone lies one base away.

Library creation used the immunoSEQ multiplex PCR assay. A mixture of 60 forward primers for TCR Vbeta segments and 13 reverse primers for TCR Jbeta segments was used in the multiplex PCR. Amplification of the CDR3 region of rearranged TCR beta genes was performed with a multiplex PCR assay on genomic DNA. On the Illumina HiSeq System, the amplified TCR beta libraries were sequenced as 87-base-pair reads. The authors' pipeline ran thus. Across the 640 or so repertoires, a later analysis counted 80 million or so unique TCR beta chains, around 11 million of which were shared by at least two donors. Raw reads were error-corrected and collapsed into unique sequences by a nearest-neighbor algorithm in which closely related sequences were merged to remove PCR and sequencing errors. CDR3 sequences were aligned to IMGT reference sequences to assign V, D and J gene segments. Each retained sequence needed at least a six-nucleotide match to both a V gene segment and a J gene segment. Rearrangements were called productive when the CDR3 lacked stop codons and stayed in frame with V and J; all others were non-productive. CDR3 was defined according to IMGT convention as the region running from the second conserved V-encoded cysteine to the conserved J-encoded phenylalanine. The earlier analysis of more than 450 of the donors excluded sequences that lacked an unambiguous match to a single V gene segment. An earlier analysis of a few hundred of the donors called V segments functional above 56.7% productive rearrangements and segregating when the between-donor standard deviation exceeded 5%. To diagnose cytomegalovirus status from the catalog of TCR beta chain sequences, a statistical classification framework was built. V and J gene assignment, in a later analysis, came from comparing TCR nucleotide sequences with IMGT/GENE-DB human TR gene sequences. Using the TCRdist pipeline, a later analysis assigned CDR3 sequences along with most-parsimonious VDJ recombination scenarios. In a later analysis, every TCR beta chain was defined by the combination of its CDR3 amino acid sequence and its V-gene family, and reads without a unique V-gene family were dropped. To address suspected cross-contamination and a sequencing artifact, a later analysis removed a few hundred highly shared, low-generation-probability nucleotide sequences. In a later analysis, a clonal expansion index for each public chain was calculated from normalized within-repertoire ranks of inferred template counts. In a later analysis, generation probabilities were computed with a VDJ recombination model fitted to out-of-frame rearrangements, and the resulting probabilities were checked against IGoR. A later analysis scored TCR-TCR, TCR-HLA and TCR-CMV co-occurrence with hypergeometric tests, applying a repertoire-size bias correction to TCR pairs. A later analysis estimated false discovery rates by permuting HLA or CMV assignments 20 times. In a later analysis, co-occurring TCRs were grouped using DBSCAN, with TCRdist sequence similarity added in when clustering inside HLA-allele-positive subsets. For co-occurrence clustering, repertoires with fewer than 30,000 or more than 120,000 public chains were excluded, along with about five repertoires with anomalous nucleotide sharing. The immuneACCESS repertoire file appears here via TCRdb, limited to in-frame rearrangements. These files lack a portion of the clones; in checked studies, under half of the deficit traces to unresolved V genes, and the cause of the others is not known. The DNA was the basis for D and trimming; V, J and clone size are from that table. The sample records approximately 150,000 clones, 75% to 90% of which are singletons. Of the sample, under 3% is held by the ten largest clones.

The cohort comprised 710 or so healthy bone marrow donors. All cohort members were sampled while nominally healthy, although unrecorded immune exposures were likely present. The donor tested CMV seronegative, placing the donor among the roughly 400 seronegative members of the cohort. Each donor provided a peripheral blood sample, and peripheral blood mononuclear cells were used for TCR beta sequencing. Genomic DNA extraction from the blood cell samples was performed with the Qiagen DNeasy Blood Extraction Kit. The receptor comes from a young woman in good health and CMV-seronegative. Sequenced: PBMCs.

The CDR3 protein sequence reads: CASRVATLTEAFF. The nucleotides are TGTGCCAGCAGGGTAGCGACGTTAACTGAAGCTTTCTTT. This sequence uses TRBV2 and TRBJ1-1; the D gene lacks a confident call. Reading the germline V gene gives CDR1 SNHLY and CDR2 FYNNEI. The cysteine opens and the phenylalanine closes a CDR3 of 13 amino acids. Kept here is only the CDR3 DNA, which spans 39 bases and is read in frame from base 1. V is clipped by 6 bases and J by 5 bases, and the sequence between their germline boundaries is 13 bases long.